These 28 T cell receptor beta chains came from one sample sequenced in a study of cytomegalovirus exposure and HLA in healthy donors. PCR amplification relied on 60 Vbeta primers (plus 13 Jbeta primers). Data came from immunoSEQ multiplex PCR; TCRdb stores just in-frame clones and leaves some out. The table shows about 270,000 clones, with under 80% occurring only once. Sequenced input: PBMCs. The receptors here all came from a female donor in good health and CMV-seronegative.

The chain carries TRBV6-1 and TRBJ1-5, with D unclear. V dropped 3 bases and J dropped 7 bases, with 16 bases sitting between them. Germline V gene sequence: CDR1 MNHNS, CDR2 SASEGT. The length of the CDR3 is 15 residues. The CDR3 DNA sequence: TGTGCCAGCAGTGAGGAAATCAGTGGAGGACAGCCCCAGCATTTT. Translation gives CASSEEISGGQPQHF.

This clone was observed a few times. The CDR3 DNA reads as TGTGCCAGCAGCCGTAGCGGGACTACGCAGTATTTT. It is translated as CASSRSGTTQYF. This chain connects TRBV7-2 to TRBJ2-3; 8 bases agree with TRBD2. Germline CDR1 and CDR2: SGHTA and FQGNSA. The CDR3 runs 12 residues. V lost 5 bases to trimming and J lost 8 bases; unmatched junction nucleotides: 3.

The rearrangement uses TRBV2 and TRBJ1-2; D may be TRBD1 (6 bases). The CDR3 contains 14 residues. CDR1 is SNHLY, CDR2 FYNNEI, per germline. Deletions cut 4 bases from V and 7 bases from J, with 16 bases between. The CDR3 DNA is TGTGCCAGCAGTGGAGGGACAAATTCCGGTGGCTACACCTTC. Its protein is CASSGGTNSGGYTF.

The chain uses TRBV6-4 and TRBJ1-2; D is perhaps TRBD1 (5 bases). The CDR3 consists of 13 residues. V gave up 0 bases and J gave up 7 bases, with 9 bases separating them. Germline CDR1 reads MRHNA; CDR2 reads SNTAGT. The CDR3, as DNA: TGTGCCAGCAGTGACTCGGAAGGGGTTGGCTACACCTTC. Translating gives CASSDSEGVGYTF.

V is TRBV27 and J is TRBJ2-7, with a weak D call TRBD2 (6 bases). This CDR3 has 13 amino acids. Germline values: CDR1 MNHEY, CDR2 SMNVEV (reference sequence). Deletions cut 9 bases from V and 2 bases from J, with 14 bases between. CDR3 sequence (DNA): TGTGCCAGTAAAACGGGACTTACCTACGAGCAGTACTTC. Translation gives CASKTGLTYEQYF.

In this sample, this clone turned up once. V gene TRBV2 combines with J gene TRBJ2-5, with 7 bases aligning to TRBD2. This CDR3 has 13 residues. Trimming removed 6 bases from V and 2 bases from J; junction bases left unmatched: 3. Germline V gene data show CDR1 as SNHLY and CDR2 as FYNNEI. Here the CDR3 DNA reads TGTGCCAGCAGGGCTAGCGGTCAAGAGACCCAGTACTTC. Its protein is CASRASGQETQYF. The whole variable domain, remainder taken from reference TRBV2 and TRBJ2-5, is EPEVTQTPSHQVTQMGQEVILRCVPISNHLYFYWYRQILGQKVEFLVSFYNNEISEKSEIFDDQFSVERPDGSNFTLKIRSTKLEDSAMYFCASRASGQETQYFGPGTRLLVL.

V usage is TRBV7-9 and J usage is TRBJ2-1; TRBD2 might be the D (6 bases). The CDR3 loop spans 14 amino acids. The germline V and J ends were trimmed by 3 bases and 10 bases, with 16 bases remaining between them. Germline V gene data show CDR1 as SEHNR and CDR2 as FQNEAQ (reference sequence). The DNA of the CDR3 is TGTGCCAGCAGCTTTACTTCCGGGACTGGCGAGCAGTTCTTC. Translated, it gives CASSFTSGTGEQFF.

This chain joins TRBV7-2 and TRBJ1-1; perhaps TRBD1 as D (6 bases). There are 14 residues in the CDR3. Germline CDR1 is SGHTA and CDR2 is FQGNSA. V lost 3 bases to trimming and J lost 0 bases, with 8 bases between them. CDR3 in amino acids: CASSFSGVNTEAFF. CDR3 in DNA: TGTGCCAGCAGCTTCTCAGGGGTGAACACTGAAGCTTTCTTT. Supplemented by reference TRBV7-2 and TRBJ1-1, the full variable domain reads GAGVSQSPSNKVTEKGKDVELRCDPISGHTALYWYRQSLGQGLEFLIYFQGNSAPDKSGLPSDRFSAERTGGSVSTLTIQRTQQEDSAVYLCASSFSGVNTEAFFGQGTRLTVV.

The rearrangement links TRBV19 to TRBJ2-7; 7 bases are a match to TRBD2. Germline V gene data show CDR1 as LNHDA and CDR2 as SQIVND (reference sequence). The CDR3 consists of 15 residues. The V gene end was trimmed by 2 bases and the J gene end by 0 bases; junction bases not matched to a gene: 4. CDR3 nucleotide sequence: TGTGCCAGTAGTATAATGGCTAGCGGCTCCTACGAGCAGTACTTC. This translates into CASSIMASGSYEQYF.

The chain combines TRBV4-1 with TRBJ1-5, with no clear D. This CDR3 contains 13 residues. V gave up 1 base and J gave up 4 bases, with 5 bases separating them. CDR1 and CDR2 (germline): MGHRA, YSYEKL. This chain's CDR3 is CASSQVENQPQHF. CDR3 bases: TGCGCCAGCAGCCAAGTAGAAAATCAGCCCCAGCATTTT.

V gene TRBV7-9 combines with J gene TRBJ1-2, with 9 nucleotides matching TRBD1. The CDR3 runs 14 residues. V lost 6 bases to trimming and J lost 4 bases; unmatched junction nucleotides: 6. Germline CDR1 SEHNR, CDR2 FQNEAQ (reference sequence). CDR3 nucleotide sequence: TGTGCCAGCAGTCGGGGACAGGGAACCTATGGCTACACCTTC. Amino acid sequence: CASSRGQGTYGYTF.

This clone was detected only once. This chain connects TRBV7-9 to TRBJ2-1; D call uncertain. Germline V lookup: CDR1 SEHNR, CDR2 FQNEAQ (reference sequence). This CDR3 has 13 residues. V lost 2 bases and J lost 6, with 8 bases in between. For the CDR3, the DNA is TGTGCCAGCAGCTTAATGGGCCGCAATGAGCAGTTCTTC. This gives the protein CASSLMGRNEQFF.

Details on this clone: The sample has other DNA sequences that encode this CDR3 too. The chain combines TRBV5-1 with TRBJ2-7; no reliable D call. CDR3 length: 14 residues. The germline V gene encodes CDR1 SGHRS and CDR2 YFSETQ. Deletions cut 2 bases from V and 7 bases from J, with 16 bases between. Here the CDR3 DNA reads TGCGCCAGCAGCTTTACGACCGGCGCTAGGGAGCAGTACTTC. It specifies CASSFTTGAREQYF.

The chain carries TRBV11-1 and TRBJ2-1; D gene unclear. The CDR3 runs 13 residues. Trimming shortened V by 3 bases and J by 5 bases, and 8 bases separated the two germline ends. Germline-derived CDR1 and CDR2 are SGHAT and FQDESV (reference sequence). The CDR3 sequence is CASSFPSNNEQFF. The CDR3 DNA is TGTGCCAGCAGCTTCCCGAGTAACAATGAGCAGTTCTTC.

There are a few counts of this clone. This sequence joins TRBV27 and TRBJ1-2; D is unresolved. The CDR3 sequence is 15 residues long. The ends were cut back, 2 bases at V and 4 bases at J, with 14 bases in the middle. Germline loops: CDR1 MNHEY, CDR2 SMNVEV (reference sequence). The CDR3 reads CASSLEGGQAYGYTF. CDR3 DNA sequence: TGTGCCAGCAGTTTAGAGGGTGGGCAGGCCTATGGCTACACCTTC.

This clone was observed a handful of times. V usage is TRBV6-5 and J usage is TRBJ1-2; D call uncertain. The CDR3 loop spans 13 amino acids. From germline, CDR1 is MNHEY and CDR2 SVGAGI. V dropped 8 bases and J dropped 0 bases, with 10 bases sitting between them. CDR3 DNA sequence: TGTGCCAGCGGTGGTCGGTCTAACTATGGCTACACCTTC. Residues: CASGGRSNYGYTF.

The gene calls are TRBV2 and TRBJ2-7, with no clear D. This CDR3 is built from 11 residues. Germline CDR1 SNHLY, CDR2 FYNNEI. V was shortened by 6 bases and J by 2 bases, with 5 bases between the two germline ends. The CDR3 sequence: CASSPTYEQYF. CDR3 nucleotides: TGTGCCAGCAGCCCCACCTACGAGCAGTACTTC.

The V gene is TRBV5-5, the J gene TRBJ2-2; D uncertain. CDR3 size: 13 residues. CDR1 and CDR2 (germline): SGHKS, YYEKEE (reference sequence). Deletions cut 4 bases from V and 3 bases from J, with 7 bases between. In DNA, the CDR3 is TGTGCCAGCAGCCGCACTTACACCGGGGAGCTGTTTTTT. This gives the protein CASSRTYTGELFF.

This clone was detected only a few times. V is TRBV7-2 and J is TRBJ2-1; a possible D gene is TRBD2 (6 bases). This CDR3 region has 16 residues. V was cut by 1 base and J by 12 bases, with 22 bases left in between. Germline CDR1 SGHTA, CDR2 FQGNSA. CDR3 region: CASSLVAGTPGSSQFF. In DNA form, the CDR3 reads TGTGCCAGCAGCTTAGTCGCCGGGACTCCCGGGTCGTCGCAGTTCTTC.

The V gene is TRBV14, the J gene TRBJ1-1, with D possibly TRBD1 on 5 matching bases. Germline values: CDR1 SGHDN, CDR2 FVKESK. This CDR3 is built from 13 residues. V lost 1 base, J lost 3 bases, and 6 bases lay in between. DNA for the CDR3: TGTGCCAGCAGCCAAGGACAGCACACTGAAGCTTTCTTT. Translating gives CASSQGQHTEAFF. Combining the CDR3 with reference TRBV14 and TRBJ1-1 gives the whole variable domain EAGVTQFPSHSVIEKGQTVTLRCDPISGHDNLYWYRRVMGKEIKFLLHFVKESKQDESGMPNNRFLAERTGGTYSTLKVQPAELEDSGVYFCASSQGQHTEAFFGQGTRLTVV.

This clone was picked up a small number of times. The genes are TRBV5-1 and TRBJ2-5, with 12 bases that match TRBD1. The J segment lost 1 base and the V segment lost 4 bases, leaving 14 bases of the junction unmatched. The CDR3 runs 19 residues. Germline CDR1 SGHRS, CDR2 YFSETQ. CDR3 loop: CASSRGTGGRNLPQETQYF. The CDR3 bases are TGCGCCAGCAGCAGGGGGACAGGGGGCCGAAATCTACCCCAAGAGACCCAGTACTTC.

The chain has TRBV4-2 and TRBJ2-7, with 7 positions matching TRBD2. Per germline, CDR1 LGHNA and CDR2 YNFKEQ. This CDR3 spans 17 amino acids. J was trimmed by 0 bases and V by 3 bases; bases with no gene match: 11. The CDR3 reads CASSHLSSGPSSYEQYF. The DNA of the CDR3 is TGTGCCAGCAGCCACCTTTCTAGCGGCCCGAGCTCCTACGAGCAGTACTTC.

The chain employs TRBV5-1 and TRBJ2-7, with D tentatively TRBD2 (6 bases). The CDR3 is made up of 15 amino acids. Trimming removed 5 bases from V and 2 bases from J, with 17 bases in between. Germline V lookup: CDR1 SGHRS, CDR2 YFSETQ. CDR3 in DNA: TGCGCCAGCAGTTTCGAACGGGACTCCCCCTACGAGCAGTACTTC. Its translation: CASSFERDSPYEQYF.

This clone has more than one count but fewer than ten. This rearrangement joins TRBV25-1 to TRBJ1-4, with D maybe TRBD1 (6 bases). The germline V gene has CDR1 MGHDK and CDR2 SYGVNS. This CDR3 is 14 amino acids long. V was trimmed by 6 bases and J by 7 bases, leaving 15 bases between them. The CDR3 nucleotides are TGTGCCAGCAGCTCAGGGGCAGGCCGTGAAAAACTGTTTTTT. This codes for CASSSGAGREKLFF.

This sequence joins TRBV11-3 and TRBJ2-7, with TRBD2 matching 7 bases. J gave up 2 bases and V 6 bases, and 1 base lay outside the gene matches. Germline V gene lookup returns CDR1 SGHNT and CDR2 YENEEA. This CDR3 has 12 residues. DNA for the CDR3: TGTGCCAGCAGGGGGGGGACCTACGAGCAGTACTTC. Translating it yields CASRGGTYEQYF.

The gene calls are TRBV5-4 and TRBJ2-2; 10 nucleotides line up with TRBD2. V was clipped by 0 bases and J by 4 bases; unmatched bases: 6. The CDR3 sequence is 17 residues long. From germline, CDR1 is SGHNT and CDR2 YYREEE (reference sequence). The CDR3 protein is CASSLAASGRFTGELFF. In DNA, the CDR3 is TGTGCCAGCAGCTTGGCCGCTAGCGGGAGATTCACCGGGGAGCTGTTTTTT.

Worth noting for this clone: This sample also contains other DNA sequences that code for the same CDR3. V is TRBV2 and J is TRBJ2-1, with a possible D match to TRBD1 (9 bases). The V end was cut by 6 bases, the J end by 7 bases, with 19 bases between. CDR1 is SNHLY and CDR2 is FYNNEI in the germline V gene. The CDR3 length is 15 residues. The CDR3 loop reads CASSPGQGGRNEQFF. The CDR3 DNA reads as TGTGCCAGCAGCCCGGGACAGGGCGGGAGGAATGAGCAGTTCTTC. Combining the CDR3 with reference TRBV2 and TRBJ2-1 gives the whole variable domain EPEVTQTPSHQVTQMGQEVILRCVPISNHLYFYWYRQILGQKVEFLVSFYNNEISEKSEIFDDQFSVERPDGSNFTLKIRSTKLEDSAMYFCASSPGQGGRNEQFFGPGTRLTVL.

The chain carries TRBV19 and TRBJ2-5; 10 nucleotides agree with TRBD1. The trim removed 8 bases at V and 1 base at J, leaving 7 bases unmatched. Germline assignment: CDR1 LNHDA and CDR2 SQIVND (reference sequence). The CDR3 extends over 15 amino acids. Written as DNA, the CDR3 is TGTGCCAGTGGTACCGGGACAGGGGTCCAAGAGACCCAGTACTTC. It is translated as CASGTGTGVQETQYF. The complete variable domain, with remaining parts taken from reference TRBV19 and TRBJ2-5, reads DGGITQSPKYLFRKEGQNVTLSCEQNLNHDAMYWYRQDPGQGLRLIYYSQIVNDFQKGDIAEGYSVSREKKESFPLTVTSAQKNPTAFYLCASGTGTGVQETQYFGPGTRLLVL.